Listed here are 21 T cell receptor beta chains from one sample, sequenced in a study of T-cell memory formation after mild COVID-19. TCRdb re-derived calls from the 5' RACE reads in MiXCR, one entry per CDR3 protein. The data hold a few hundred thousand distinct CDR3 sequences, with 15% to 20% observed a single time. The specimen was PBMCs or a T cell subset sorted from them (not recorded which). The receptors originated from a man aged 18 to 30 who had mild COVID-19 (a few samples of this study predate the infection). Cell type and time point are not known.

This clonotype was detected only a few times. J is TRBJ2-6 and V is TRBV7-2; 7 positions match TRBD2. This CDR3 contains 16 residues. Germline trimming cut 4 bases from V and 4 bases from J; bases unmatched to any gene: 7. The germline V gene encodes CDR1 SGHTA and CDR2 FQGNSA. The CDR3 DNA is TGTGCCAGCAGCTCTAGCGGCGTATCCGGGGCCAACGTCCTGACTTTC. Translated: CASSSSGVSGANVLTF.

This clonotype was detected a few times. This chain connects TRBV6-2 or TRBV6-3 to TRBJ2-2; D is unresolved. CDR3 length: 14 amino acids. Germline CDR1 MNHEY, CDR2 SVGEGT. Trimming removed 5 bases at V and 7 bases at J, with 14 bases between. As DNA, the CDR3 is TGTGCCAGCAGTCAACCCTCTACGGGCGGGGAGCTGTTTTTT. Amino acids: CASSQPSTGGELFF.

This clonotype was seen a few times. CDR3 residues: CASSVGTGGSGDEKLFF. CDR3 in DNA: TGTGCCAGCAGCGTCGGGACAGGTGGTTCAGGGGATGAAAAACTGTTTTTT. The gene calls are TRBV7-9 and TRBJ1-4; 8 nucleotides line up with TRBD1. Germline V lookup: CDR1 SEHNR, CDR2 FQNEAQ (reference sequence). V shed 5 bases, J shed 6 bases, and the junction held 14 bases outside the gene matches. The CDR3 has 17 residues.

The V and J genes are TRBV5-1 and TRBJ2-3; maybe TRBD2 (6 bases). V gave up 1 base and J gave up 0 bases, with 9 bases separating them. The length of the CDR3 is 15 residues. Germline CDR1 and CDR2: SGHRS and YFSETQ. CDR3 amino acids: CASSLSGASTDTQYF. The CDR3 bases are TGCGCCAGCAGCTTGTCGGGAGCTAGCACAGATACGCAGTATTTT.

This clonotype has only a few counts. This chain connects TRBV7-2 to TRBJ2-7; D ambiguous. V shed 2 bases and J shed 3 bases, with 5 bases lying between them. The CDR3 has 12 residues. The germline gives CDR1 SGHTA, CDR2 FQGNSA. The CDR3 DNA reads TGTGCCAGCAGCTTATTGTTCTACGAGCAGTACTTC. Its translation: CASSLLFYEQYF.

The chain links TRBV6-5 to TRBJ2-6, with unresolved D. Germline V gene data show CDR1 as MNHEY and CDR2 as SVGAGI. Trimming shortened V by 2 bases and J by 3 bases, and 5 bases separated the two germline ends. CDR3 length: 14 residues. CDR3 DNA: TGTGCCAGCAGTTACACGAGTGGGGCCAACGTCCTGACTTTC. Protein product: CASSYTSGANVLTF.

This clonotype turned up a few times. The chain couples TRBV4-1 to TRBJ2-6; TRBD1 agrees at 8 bases. Germline assignment: CDR1 MGHRA and CDR2 YSYEKL. This CDR3 has 16 amino acids. Losses at the gene ends were 5 bases for V and 0 bases for J; bases not matched to a gene: 3. The CDR3 DNA is TGCGCCAGCAGCGGACAGGGAAGCTCTGGGGCCAACGTCCTGACTTTC. This gives the protein CASSGQGSSGANVLTF.

The chain links TRBV21-1 to TRBJ2-5. TRBV21-1 is deemed a pseudogene. The CDR3 is 12 residues long. The DNA for the CDR3 is TGTGCCAGCAGCACAAGTCAAGAGACCCAGTACTTC. Translation: CASSTSQETQYF.

The V and J genes are TRBV11-3 and TRBJ2-3, with D perhaps TRBD1 (6 bases). Germline CDR1 and CDR2: SGHNT and YENEEA. The V end was cut by 5 bases, the J end by 3 bases, with 18 bases between. The CDR3 loop spans 16 amino acids. The CDR3 is CASSQGRSWVTDTQYF. The CDR3 DNA follows: TGTGCCAGCAGCCAGGGGCGTTCGTGGGTAACAGATACGCAGTATTTT.

This clonotype was counted a few times. The chain has TRBV3-1 and TRBJ2-3; D may be TRBD2 (6 bases). Germline lookup yields CDR1 LGHDT and CDR2 YNNKEL (reference sequence). The CDR3 consists of 17 residues. V shed 0 bases and J shed 4 bases, with 17 bases lying between them. CDR3 DNA sequence: TGTGCCAGCAGCCAAGAAGCCAAGCGGGTCCTCCCAGATACGCAGTATTTT. Translation gives CASSQEAKRVLPDTQYF.

The CDR3 coding sequence is TGTGCCAGCAGGACCTCTCGACAGTACCAAGAGACCCAGTACTTC. It translates to CASRTSRQYQETQYF. The rearrangement links TRBV27 to TRBJ2-5; D perhaps matches TRBD1 (5 bases). The length of the CDR3 is 15 residues. The germline gives CDR1 MNHEY, CDR2 SMNVEV (reference sequence). Trimming took 6 bases from V and 0 from J, leaving 14 bases between them.

This chain connects TRBV6-1 to TRBJ2-7; 7 nucleotides line up with TRBD2. The CDR3 is 17 residues long. The junction had 12 bases not matched to a gene; V was cut back by 2 bases and J by 2 bases. Germline V gives CDR1 MNHNS, CDR2 SASEGT. The CDR3 DNA is TGTGCCAGCAGTGAAAGGGACTACTCTCCAGTGGCCTACGAGCAGTACTTC. As protein: CASSERDYSPVAYEQYF.

This chain joins TRBV28 and TRBJ2-7, with D possibly TRBD1 on 6 matching bases. The CDR3 is made up of 15 amino acids. V lost 3 bases and J lost 0, with 12 bases in between. Germline CDR1 is MDHEN and CDR2 is SYDVKM. CDR3 in amino acids: CASSFAPRGSYEQYV. DNA for the CDR3: TGTGCCAGCAGTTTTGCCCCCAGGGGCTCCTACGAGCAGTACGTC.

This clonotype was seen at least ten times. The chain has TRBV4-3 and TRBJ1-5; no firm D call. Germline loops: CDR1 LGHNA, CDR2 YSLEER. The CDR3 covers 17 residues. V was pared by 0 bases and J by 1 base, with 13 bases between. DNA of the CDR3: TGCGCCAGCAGCCAAGACTATCGGGGAGGGAGCAATCAGCCCCAGCATTTT. Translating it yields CASSQDYRGGSNQPQHF.

The chain couples TRBV5-5 to TRBJ1-5; D unclear. The germline V gene encodes CDR1 SGHKS and CDR2 YYEKEE (reference sequence). Trimming took off 0 bases at V and 5 bases at J, with 12 bases between the two ends. The CDR3 spans 15 residues. CDR3 sequence: CASSLDQKPYQPQHF. The CDR3, as DNA: TGTGCCAGCAGCTTGGACCAGAAGCCTTATCAGCCCCAGCATTTT.

The genes are TRBV4-2 and TRBJ2-5; D is ambiguous. The V end was cut by 5 bases, the J end by 2 bases, with 12 bases between. CDR1 is LGHNA and CDR2 is YNFKEQ in the germline V gene. This CDR3 region has 14 residues. The DNA for the CDR3 is TGTGCCAGCAGCTACGGAGTGGAGCAAGAGACCCAGTACTTC. It yields the protein CASSYGVEQETQYF.

In this sample, this clonotype turned up a few times. This chain joins TRBV19 and TRBJ2-1; 7 bases map to TRBD1. This CDR3 region has 15 residues. Germline V lookup: CDR1 LNHDA, CDR2 SQIVND (reference sequence). Trimming at V came to 3 bases and at J to 0 bases, leaving 2 bases not matched to a gene. CDR3 DNA sequence: TGTGCCAGTAGTATTTACAGGGGCTCCTACAATGAGCAGTTCTTC. As protein: CASSIYRGSYNEQFF.

The rearrangement links TRBV5-6 to TRBJ2-2; 7 bases are a match to TRBD1. This CDR3 spans 15 amino acids. Losses at the gene ends were 5 bases for V and 3 bases for J; bases not matched to a gene: 7. Germline CDR1 reads SGHDT; CDR2 reads YYEEEE. CDR3 nucleotide sequence: TGTGCCAGCAGGACCGGGACAGCTTACACCGGGGAGCTGTTTTTT. Translating it yields CASRTGTAYTGELFF.

This clonotype was seen only a few times. CDR3 sequence reads: CSVEDYPGTEAFF. CDR3 sequence (DNA): TGCAGCGTTGAAGATTACCCCGGCACTGAAGCTTTCTTT. The J gene is TRBJ1-1, the V gene TRBV29-1; unclear D gene. This CDR3 has 13 residues. V lost 0 bases to trimming and J lost 4 bases, with 9 bases between them. From germline, CDR1 is SQVTM and CDR2 ANQGSEA.

This clonotype was seen many times. The CDR3 is CSARGEDQTYEQYF. CDR3 nucleotide sequence: TGCAGTGCTAGAGGTGAAGACCAGACCTACGAGCAGTACTTC. The chain links TRBV20-1 to TRBJ2-7; no reliable D call. V shed 1 base and J shed 2 bases, with 12 bases lying between them. The CDR3 runs to 14 residues. Germline V gives CDR1 DFQATT, CDR2 SNEGSKA (reference sequence).

Ten or more counts support this clonotype. The V gene is TRBV18, the J gene TRBJ2-6; D may match TRBD1 or TRBD2 (5 bases each). The V end lost 6 bases, the J end lost 2 bases, and 14 bases lay between the germline ends. The CDR3 runs 16 residues. Germline CDR1 KGHSH, CDR2 LQKENI. The CDR3 is CASSPGPPPGANVLTF. CDR3 in DNA: TGTGCCAGCTCGCCGGGACCGCCGCCTGGGGCCAACGTCCTGACTTTC.